This T cell receptor (beta chain) was obtained from a study of shared clonotypes between healthy human individuals (dated by TCRdb to 2020 to 2022). Notes on the research overall: Two women and three men aged 18 to 49 years were included in the cohort. Per donor, three plates each were used for CD4 naive and CD4 memory, two for CD8 naive, and one for CD8 memory. To estimate repertoire size and how much clonotypes are shared between individuals, the study performed deep sequencing of blood TCR repertoires from five healthy adults. To increase sequencing depth and limit assay-specific biases, different laboratories used diverse techniques to prepare libraries and sequence TCR repertoires. Between about 0.85 and 9.5 billion PBMCs per donor were obtained by leukapheresis. General conclusions and limits of the study: Even with the large sequencing depth, rarefaction of the sorted-subset datasets indicated that sequencing was incomplete. Sampling was restricted to blood, and TCR repertoires in tissues likely differ from the TCR repertoires found in blood. Pairwise subsampling indicated that sequencing depth was expected to affect the degree of clonotype sharing among donors. Compared with non-shared clonotypes, clonotypes shared by all four sorted-subset donors had higher generation probabilities. About 5% of naive CD4, 3.5% of naive CD8, about 2.1% of memory CD4, and 0.35% to 0.5% of memory CD8 clonotypes were shared across a handful of donors. Larger estimated clonotype richness was generally found for naive subsets than for memory subsets. The small number of donors limited the genetic and exposure-history diversity represented.

TCR CDR3 regions were amplified from genomic DNA by multiplex PCR using the deep immunoSEQ assay. For each cell subset, the extracted genomic DNA was distributed evenly across all wells of several immunoSEQ 96-well plates, and each plate served as one replicate. Each replicate PCR for sorted subsets received 150 to 250 ng genomic DNA, equal to about 30,000 T cell genomes. Purified libraries were quantified with a Qubit 3.0 fluorometer, sized on a Bioanalyzer 2100, and re-quantified with the KAPA Library Quantification kit. Every immunoSEQ 96-well plate was sequenced on a dedicated single-read 150-cycle Illumina NextSeq 550 flow cell. The authors' pipeline ran thus. Because the immunoSEQ output held only junctional sequences and lacked quality scores, the filtering could not match the filtering applied to full-length reads. To assign V/J genes and CDR3, sequences were annotated against IMGT germline references using PyIR, a Python wrapper for IgBLAST v1.9. Reads were filtered out if the reads had weak V/J assignments (E-value above 1e-6), no CDR3, stop codons, out-of-frame junctions, or ambiguous translated residues. V3J clonotypes were defined as sequences sharing the same inferred V gene, J gene, and CDR3 amino acid sequence. The percentage overlap between two repertoires was calculated by dividing the number of shared unique clonotypes by the size of the smaller repertoire. Richness of each repertoire was evaluated using RTK rarefaction, the Chao1 estimator, and Recon v2.1 estimates of unobserved clonotypes. OLGA was used to compute generation probabilities for all TCRbeta clonotypes that the gDNA method yielded from a handful of donors. TCRdb's version of the immuneACCESS table is confined to in-frame rearrangements and falls short of the full clone set. An unresolved V gene accounts for under half of the shortfall where checked; the remainder is of unknown origin. V and J calls plus clone size are reproduced from that table; the DNA served to infer D and trimming. Recorded for this sample are hundreds of thousands of clones; around 97% of them occurred a single time. 0.057% of the sample belongs to the ten largest clones.

With respect to this clone: It lacks a known antigen. One base away there is no much larger clone; base qualities are not given.

The junction carries 10 bases between V and J, which are trimmed by 7 bases and 0 bases respectively. Measured from the cysteine to the phenylalanine, the CDR3 is 14 residues long. This entry keeps only the CDR3 DNA: 42 bases, framed from base 1. CDR1 and CDR2 (MDHEN, SYDVKM) derive from the germline V gene. The donors were healthy, HIV-negative adults who had no recently reported acute infections or vaccinations. Every donor was a Caucasian adult living in Nashville, Tennessee, USA. Magnetic negative selection was used to enrich CD4+ T cells, after which naive cells were positively selected on CD45RA and the negative fraction became the memory subset. Blood was obtained by leukapheresis, after which PBMCs were separated by Ficoll-Histopaque density gradient centrifugation and cryopreserved in liquid nitrogen vapor phase. Purity and quantity of every magnetically sorted T cell population were checked by analytical flow cytometry. Genomic DNA was isolated from every sorted fraction and measured by UV absorbance on a Nanodrop 2000c.

The TCR originated in a woman between 25 and 40 years old in good health. The specimen was naive CD4+ T cells sorted from blood. In the paper's terms, the cell subset or site label means: CD45RA+ positively selected. The chain employs TRBV28 and TRBJ1-3; no D gene call is confident. The CDR3 loop reads CASISPGSGNTIYF. At the DNA level, the sequence is TGTGCCAGCATTAGCCCGGGCTCTGGAAACACCATATATTTT.